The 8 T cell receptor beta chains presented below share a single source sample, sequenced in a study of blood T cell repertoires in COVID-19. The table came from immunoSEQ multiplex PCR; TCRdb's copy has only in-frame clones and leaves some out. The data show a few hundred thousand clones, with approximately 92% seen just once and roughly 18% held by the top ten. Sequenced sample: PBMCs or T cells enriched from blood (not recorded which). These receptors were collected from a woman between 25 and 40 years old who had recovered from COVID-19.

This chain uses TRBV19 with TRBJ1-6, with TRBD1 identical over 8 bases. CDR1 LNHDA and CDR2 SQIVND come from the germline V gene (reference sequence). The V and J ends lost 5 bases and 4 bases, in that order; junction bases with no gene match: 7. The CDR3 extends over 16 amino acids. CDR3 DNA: TGTGCCAGTAGTGGGACAGGCGACCTTTATAATTCACCCCTCCACTTT. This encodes CASSGTGDLYNSPLHF.

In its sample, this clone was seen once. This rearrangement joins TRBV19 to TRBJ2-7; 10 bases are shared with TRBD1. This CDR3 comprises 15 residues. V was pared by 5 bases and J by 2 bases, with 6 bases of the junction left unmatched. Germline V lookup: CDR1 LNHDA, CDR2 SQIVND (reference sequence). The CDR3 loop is CASSPTGGPTYEQYF. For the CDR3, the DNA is TGTGCCAGTAGTCCGACAGGGGGCCCTACCTACGAGCAGTACTTC.

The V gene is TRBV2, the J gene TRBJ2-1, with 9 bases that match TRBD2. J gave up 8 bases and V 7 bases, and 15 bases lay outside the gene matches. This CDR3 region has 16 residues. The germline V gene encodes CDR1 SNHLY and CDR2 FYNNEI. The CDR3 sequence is CASIKEAAGGLDEQFF. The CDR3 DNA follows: TGTGCCAGCATTAAAGAGGCGGCGGGAGGGTTGGATGAGCAGTTCTTC.

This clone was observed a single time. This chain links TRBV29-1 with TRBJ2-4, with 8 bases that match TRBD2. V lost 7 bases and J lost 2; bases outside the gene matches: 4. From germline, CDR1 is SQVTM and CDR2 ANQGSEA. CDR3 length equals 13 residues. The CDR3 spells CSGAGGPKNIQYF. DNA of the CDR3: TGCAGCGGGGCGGGGGGCCCCAAAAACATTCAGTACTTC.

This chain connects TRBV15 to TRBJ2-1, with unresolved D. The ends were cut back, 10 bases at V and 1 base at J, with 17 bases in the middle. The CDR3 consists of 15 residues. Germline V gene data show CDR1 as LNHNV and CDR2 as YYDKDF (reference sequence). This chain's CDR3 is CAIALGDQSYNEQFF. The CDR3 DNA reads TGTGCCATCGCCCTTGGAGATCAATCCTACAATGAGCAGTTCTTC.

CDR3 in DNA: TGTGCCAGCAGCTTAAGCGGGACAGGCAGCACAGATACGCAGTATTTT. Protein sequence: CASSLSGTGSTDTQYF. The chain couples TRBV7-3 to TRBJ2-3; 8 bases are shared with TRBD1. CDR1 and CDR2 from the germline V gene are SGHTA and FQGTGA. V lost 1 base and J lost 0; bases outside the gene matches: 3. The CDR3 totals 16 residues.

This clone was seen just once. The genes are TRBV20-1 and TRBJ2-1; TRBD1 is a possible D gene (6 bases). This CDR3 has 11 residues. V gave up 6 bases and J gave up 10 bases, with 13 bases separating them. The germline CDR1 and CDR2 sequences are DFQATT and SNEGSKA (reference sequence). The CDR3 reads CSAPMGAEQFF. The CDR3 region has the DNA TGCAGTGCCCCCATGGGGGCCGAGCAGTTCTTC.

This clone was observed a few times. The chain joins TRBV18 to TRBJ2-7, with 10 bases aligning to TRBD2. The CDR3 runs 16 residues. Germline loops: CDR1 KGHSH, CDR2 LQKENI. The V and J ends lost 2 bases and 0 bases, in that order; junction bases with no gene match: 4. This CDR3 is CASSPWPSGSSYEQYF. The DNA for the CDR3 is TGTGCCAGCTCACCATGGCCTAGCGGGAGCTCCTACGAGCAGTACTTC.